This T cell receptor (beta chain) is from a study of T cell changes during pregnancy in multiple sclerosis. Sequencing was performed with immunoSEQ multiplex PCR; in TCRdb, only in-frame clones are kept and a portion is missing. Among roughly 89,000 clones, roughly 91% were seen once, and the ten largest hold roughly 4%. The starting material was peripheral blood, obtained in the first trimester of pregnancy. The receptor was derived from a female donor with multiple sclerosis, enrolled in a pregnancy study.

The chain's CDR3 is CAWSGDTLSNQPQHF. The CDR3 coding sequence is TGTGCCTGGAGTGGGGACACATTGAGCAATCAGCCCCAGCATTTT. The chain links TRBV30 to TRBJ1-5; D might be TRBD1 (6 bases). The V gene lost 1 base and the J gene lost 1 base, with 11 bases spanning the gap. The length of the CDR3 is 15 residues. The germline V gene has CDR1 GTSNPN and CDR2 SVGIG (reference sequence). Full variable domain (missing parts from reference TRBV30 and TRBJ1-5): SQTIHQWPATLVQPVGSPLSLECTVEGTSNPNLYWYRQAAGRGLQLLFYSVGIGQISSEVPQNLSASRPQDRQFILSSKKLLLSDSGFYLCAWSGDTLSNQPQHFGDGTRLSIL.